These T cell receptor beta chains were read from a single sample in a study of long-term antiretroviral therapy in people with HIV. Repertoires were generated with immunoSEQ multiplex PCR, while TCRdb's copy carries only in-frame clones and drops some. Of 12,000 or so clones in the sample, roughly 80% are singletons; the top ten hold around 10%. Sequencing was performed on unsorted PBMCs, taken 0.8 years before starting antiretroviral therapy. The receptor set was obtained from a woman aged 35 to 49 with HIV. Both conserved end residues are part of each CDR3. Each record gives: CDR3 protein, CDR3 DNA, clone size, V gene, J gene, D gene. The D gene is left open where the match is weak. Not all rows give a size; the values are once, few, many and, for expanded clones, a class.

CDR3: CASSFLSGSYNEQFF
DNA: TGTGCCAGCAGCTTTTTATCTGGCTCCTACAATGAGCAGTTCTTC
size: -
V: TRBV11-3
J: TRBJ2-1
D: -

CDR3: CASSLTDANYGYTF
DNA: TGCGCCAGCAGCTTGACAGACGCTAACTATGGCTACACCTTC
size: -
V: TRBV5-1
J: TRBJ1-2
D: -

CDR3: CASSFFGGVASEKLFF
DNA: TGTGCCAGCAGTTTTTTCGGTGGGGTTGCTAGTGAAAAACTGTTTTTT
size: -
V: TRBV28
J: TRBJ1-4
D: -

CDR3: CASSYSGREDQETQYF
DNA: TGTGCCAGCAGTTACTCAGGGCGGGAGGACCAAGAGACCCAGTACTTC
size: once
V: TRBV6-6
J: TRBJ2-5
D: TRBD2

CDR3: CASSEDRVGGYTF
DNA: TGTGCCAGCAGTGAGGACAGGGTTGGCGGCTACACCTTC
size: few
V: TRBV6-1
J: TRBJ1-2
D: TRBD1

CDR3: CASSDPTSGQAAPTDTQYF
DNA: TGTGCCAGCAGTGATCCTACATCAGGACAGGCCGCCCCCACAGATACGCAGTATTTT
size: -
V: TRBV6-1
J: TRBJ2-3
D: TRBD1

CDR3: CASSLRGEEQYF
DNA: TGTGCCAGCAGCTTAAGGGGCGAGGAGCAGTACTTC
size: -
V: TRBV7-9
J: TRBJ2-7
D: -

CDR3: CASNASGSYNEQFF
DNA: TGTGCCAGCAATGCTAGCGGGAGCTACAATGAGCAGTTCTTC
size: -
V: TRBV27
J: TRBJ2-1
D: TRBD2

CDR3: CASSQSRIMSGGLDVQYF
DNA: TGCGCCAGCAGTCAATCGCGGATTATGTCGGGCGGCCTGGATGTGCAGTACTTC
size: -
V: TRBV23-1
J: TRBJ2-7
D: -

CDR3: CASSLSRGLIGYTF
DNA: TGTGCCAGCAGCTTGAGCAGGGGCTTAATAGGCTACACCTTC
size: few
V: TRBV5-6
J: TRBJ1-2
D: -

CDR3: CASSISVGETQYF
DNA: TGTGCCAGTAGTATATCGGTGGGGGAGACCCAGTACTTC
size: -
V: TRBV19
J: TRBJ2-5
D: -

CDR3: CASSYSIRESYEQYF
DNA: TGTGCCAGCAGTTACTCGATACGGGAATCCTACGAGCAGTACTTC
size: -
V: TRBV6-5
J: TRBJ2-7
D: -

CDR3: CASSLRGEETQYF
DNA: TGTGCCAGCAGCTTGCGGGGGGAAGAGACCCAGTACTTC
size: -
V: TRBV5-4
J: TRBJ2-5
D: TRBD2

CDR3: CASSAYDGTGNYEQYF
DNA: TGTGCCAGCTCAGCTTATGACGGGACAGGGAACTACGAGCAGTACTTC
size: few
V: TRBV18
J: TRBJ2-7
D: TRBD1

CDR3: CASGGYEQFF
DNA: TGTGCCAGTGGAGGTTATGAGCAGTTCTTC
size: -
V: TRBV19
J: TRBJ2-1
D: -

CDR3: CATSVTGPHTEAFF
DNA: TGTGCCACCAGCGTTACCGGGCCCCACACTGAAGCTTTCTTT
size: -
V: TRBV15
J: TRBJ1-1
D: -

CDR3: CASSSGHTYEQYF
DNA: TGCGCCAGCAGCTCAGGACATACCTACGAGCAGTACTTC
size: -
V: TRBV5-1
J: TRBJ2-7
D: -

CDR3: CASSYRDSYEQYF
DNA: TGTGCCAGCAGTTACCGGGACAGCTACGAGCAGTACTTC
size: -
V: TRBV6-5
J: TRBJ2-7
D: TRBD1

CDR3: CASSQDELSLLGQFF
DNA: TGTGCCAGCAGCCAAGATGAGCTGAGCCTGTTGGGGCAGTTCTTC
size: -
V: TRBV4-2
J: TRBJ2-1
D: -

CDR3: CASSPRTGSDTEAFF
DNA: TGTGCCAGCTCACCAAGGACAGGGTCCGACACTGAAGCTTTCTTT
size: -
V: TRBV18
J: TRBJ1-1
D: TRBD1

CDR3: CTSPGAAGEEWDEQYF
DNA: TGCACCAGCCCCGGTGCAGCGGGTGAGGAATGGGACGAGCAGTACTTC
size: -
V: TRBV1
J: TRBJ2-7
D: -

CDR3: CASSLSGAVNQPQHF
DNA: TGTGCCAGCAGCTTATCCGGGGCAGTCAATCAGCCCCAGCATTTT
size: few
V: TRBV11-2
J: TRBJ1-5
D: -

CDR3: CASSFRVDTDTQYF
DNA: TGCGCCAGCAGCTTCCGGGTAGACACAGATACGCAGTATTTT
size: -
V: TRBV5-1
J: TRBJ2-3
D: -

CDR3: CASSLAGNPYYEQYF
DNA: TGTGCCAGCAGCTTGGCAGGAAATCCCTACTACGAGCAGTACTTC
size: -
V: TRBV5-5
J: TRBJ2-7
D: -

CDR3: CASSLRGLEQYF
DNA: TGTGCCAGCAGTTTAAGGGGCTTGGAGCAGTACTTC
size: -
V: TRBV27
J: TRBJ2-7
D: -

CDR3: CASSGGDQNFYEQYF
DNA: TGTGCCAGCAGCGGGGGGGATCAAAATTTTTACGAGCAGTACTTC
size: -
V: TRBV7-9
J: TRBJ2-7
D: TRBD2

CDR3: CASSYWRSSYEQYF
DNA: TGTGCCAGCAGTTATTGGCGGAGCTCCTACGAGCAGTACTTC
size: -
V: TRBV6-5
J: TRBJ2-7
D: -

CDR3: CASSFSRGTDYGYTF
DNA: TGTGCCAGCAGTTTCTCGCGGGGGACCGACTATGGCTACACCTTC
size: -
V: TRBV27
J: TRBJ1-2
D: -

CDR3: CASRLHAFF
DNA: TGTGCCAGCAGGCTCCACGCTTTCTTT
size: -
V: TRBV21-1
J: TRBJ1-1
D: -

CDR3: CASSLFAEVGGTEAFF
DNA: TGTGCCAGCAGCTTATTTGCGGAGGTCGGGGGCACTGAAGCTTTCTTT
size: -
V: TRBV11-2
J: TRBJ1-1
D: -

CDR3: CASSSWDLVDWSNQPQHF
DNA: TGTGCCAGCAGTTCCTGGGACCTCGTCGACTGGAGCAATCAGCCCCAGCATTTT
size: few
V: TRBV28
J: TRBJ1-5
D: -

CDR3: CASSPYFSGIYEQFF
DNA: TGTGCCAGCAGCCCCTATTTTAGCGGGATCTATGAGCAGTTCTTC
size: -
V: TRBV9
J: TRBJ2-1
D: TRBD2

CDR3: CASSFDRGHQPQHF
DNA: TGTGCCAGCAGCTTTGACAGGGGACATCAGCCCCAGCATTTT
size: -
V: TRBV5-8
J: TRBJ1-5
D: TRBD1

CDR3: CASSPSTGASNQPQHF
DNA: TGCGCCAGCAGCCCCTCGACAGGGGCTAGCAATCAGCCCCAGCATTTT
size: -
V: TRBV5-1
J: TRBJ1-5
D: TRBD1

CDR3: CASSGHFVPEQFF
DNA: TGTGCCAGCAGTGGTCATTTCGTTCCCGAGCAGTTCTTC
size: -
V: TRBV6-1
J: TRBJ2-1
D: -

CDR3: CASSPIPGQSNYGYTF
DNA: TGCGCCAGCAGCCCGATACCAGGACAGTCTAACTATGGCTACACCTTC
size: few
V: TRBV5-1
J: TRBJ1-2
D: -

CDR3: CASSFYNEQFF
DNA: TGTGCCAGCAGCTTCTACAATGAGCAGTTCTTC
size: few
V: TRBV7-8
J: TRBJ2-1
D: -

CDR3: CASSPRPGGRKTEAFF
DNA: TGTGCCAGCTCACCCCGGCCGGGAGGGAGGAAGACTGAAGCTTTCTTT
size: -
V: TRBV18
J: TRBJ1-1
D: -

CDR3: CASSPLAGELDTQYF
DNA: TGCGCCAGCAGCCCCTTAGCGGGAGAGCTAGATACGCAGTATTTT
size: -
V: TRBV5-1
J: TRBJ2-3
D: TRBD2

CDR3: CASSLDRGLISYEQYF
DNA: TGTGCCAGCAGTTTGGACAGGGGGCTAATTTCCTACGAGCAGTACTTC
size: -
V: TRBV27
J: TRBJ2-7
D: TRBD1

CDR3: CASSSTGGANEKLFF
DNA: TGTGCCAGCAGCTCGACAGGGGGTGCTAATGAAAAACTGTTTTTT
size: -
V: TRBV7-2
J: TRBJ1-4
D: TRBD1

CDR3: CATSSSRGLGNTIYF
DNA: TGTGCCACCAGCAGTTCCCGGGGGCTTGGAAACACCATATATTTT
size: -
V: TRBV15
J: TRBJ1-3
D: -

CDR3: CASSQDRVAGGQETQYF
DNA: TGCGCCAGCAGCCAAGATCGAGTGGCAGGGGGTCAAGAGACCCAGTACTTC
size: -
V: TRBV4-1
J: TRBJ2-5
D: TRBD1

CDR3: CASSIPPGTGTSEAFF
DNA: TGTGCCAGTAGTATTCCCCCCGGGACAGGGACTAGTGAAGCTTTCTTT
size: -
V: TRBV19
J: TRBJ1-1
D: TRBD1

CDR3: CASSATSGRTGGELFF
DNA: TGTGCCAGCAGCGCGACTAGCGGGAGAACCGGGGGGGAGCTGTTTTTT
size: -
V: TRBV9
J: TRBJ2-2
D: TRBD2

CDR3: CASSRVPSTDTQYF
DNA: TGTGCCAGCAGCCGGGTCCCTAGCACAGATACGCAGTATTTT
size: -
V: TRBV27
J: TRBJ2-3
D: -

CDR3: CSVEVGLPRDTQYF
DNA: TGCAGCGTTGAAGTTGGTTTACCTCGGGATACGCAGTATTTT
size: -
V: TRBV29-1
J: TRBJ2-3
D: -

CDR3: CASSLTSASYNEQFF
DNA: TGTGCCAGCAGCCTTACTAGCGCCTCCTACAATGAGCAGTTCTTC
size: -
V: TRBV7-9
J: TRBJ2-1
D: TRBD2

CDR3: CATSRGLSSYEQYF
DNA: TGTGCCACCAGCAGAGGACTAAGCTCCTACGAGCAGTACTTC
size: once
V: TRBV15
J: TRBJ2-7
D: -

CDR3: CASRQKRTGNNSNQPQHF
DNA: TGTGCCAGCAGGCAGAAAAGGACAGGAAACAATAGCAATCAGCCCCAGCATTTT
size: few
V: TRBV27
J: TRBJ1-5
D: TRBD1

CDR3: CASSQAGQLYEQYF
DNA: TGTGCCAGCAGCCAAGCGGGACAACTCTACGAGCAGTACTTC
size: -
V: TRBV7-6
J: TRBJ2-7
D: -

CDR3: CASSLPDGQGPGYTF
DNA: TGTGCCAGCAGCTTACCCGATGGACAGGGGCCTGGCTACACCTTC
size: -
V: TRBV11-2
J: TRBJ1-2
D: TRBD1